This record concerns one T cell receptor beta chain sequence. The data derive from a study of cytomegalovirus exposure and HLA in healthy donors. This PCR relied on a set of 60 Vbeta primers and 13 Jbeta primers. Here immunoSEQ multiplex PCR was the method, and the copy in TCRdb shows in-frame clones only, minus some. The sample yields approximately 140,000 clones, about 83% seen once. Per germline, CDR1 MNHEY and CDR2 SVGAGI. V shed 5 bases and J 5 bases; nucleotides not matched to a gene: 6. This CDR3 spans 14 amino acids. The gene calls are TRBV6-5 and TRBJ1-5; the match to TRBD1 covers 7 bases. This clonotype was obtained from a girl aged 2 to 9 in good health and CMV-seronegative. The sample consisted of PBMCs. The CDR3: CASSHGQEHQPQHF. In DNA form, the CDR3 reads TGTGCCAGCAGTCATGGACAGGAGCATCAGCCCCAGCATTTT.